Following are 9 T cell receptor beta chains from one sample sequenced in a study of cytomegalovirus exposure and HLA in healthy donors. PCR primers comprised 60 Vbeta and 13 Jbeta primers. Libraries were prepared by immunoSEQ multiplex PCR; TCRdb keeps only in-frame clonotypes and omits some of them. The data hold some 98,000 clones, with approximately 76% observed a single time. Sequenced material: PBMCs. The receptors derive from a man aged 40-55 years in good health and CMV-seronegative.

This chain connects TRBV21-1 to TRBJ2-4; the DNA was not used to check the table's D call, TRBD2. TRBV21-1 is shown as a pseudogene. This CDR3 has 17 amino acids. The CDR3: CASSKVGGRALENIQYF. The CDR3 DNA sequence: TGTGCCAGCAGCAAAGTAGGCGGGAGGGCCCTCGAAAACATTCAGTACTTC.

The chain employs TRBV7-9 and TRBJ1-2; a possible D gene is TRBD1 (5 bases). Germline loops: CDR1 SEHNR, CDR2 FQNEAQ (reference sequence). Trimming took 4 bases from V and 4 from J, leaving 19 bases between them. This CDR3 contains 16 residues. In DNA form, the CDR3 reads TGTGCCAGCAGCTCCGGGGGGGGACGGGCACTCTATGGCTACACCTTC. This gives the protein CASSSGGGRALYGYTF.

V gene TRBV4-1 combines with J gene TRBJ2-2; possible D gene TRBD1, 6 bases. The germline V gene has CDR1 MGHRA and CDR2 YSYEKL. V was trimmed by 7 bases and J by 1 base, leaving 10 bases between them. This CDR3 is built from 14 residues. CDR3 amino acids: CASKSTGNTGELFF. The CDR3 nucleotides are TGCGCCAGCAAGTCGACAGGGAACACCGGGGAGCTGTTTTTT.

V gene TRBV6-6 combines with J gene TRBJ2-2; D not resolved. This CDR3 has 13 residues. Deletions cut 0 bases from V and 6 bases from J, with 5 bases between. The germline V gene has CDR1 MNHNY and CDR2 SVGAGI (reference sequence). Here the CDR3 DNA reads TGTGCCAGCAGTTACTCCCACTCCGGGGAGCTGTTTTTT. Translating it yields CASSYSHSGELFF.

V gene TRBV7-9 combines with J gene TRBJ2-7, with TRBD1 identical over 10 bases. The germline gives CDR1 SEHNR, CDR2 FQNEAQ (reference sequence). V trimming: 5 bases; J trimming: 3 bases; junction bases outside the gene matches: 13. The CDR3 extends over 17 amino acids. This CDR3 is CASSPLFMDRGGYEQYF. The CDR3 DNA reads as TGTGCCAGCAGCCCCCTCTTCATGGACAGGGGGGGCTACGAGCAGTACTTC.

The rearrangement uses TRBV6-5 and TRBJ2-1; 9 bases align to TRBD1. With 6 bases clipped from V and 9 bases from J, the junction kept 12 bases outside the gene matches. Germline V gives CDR1 MNHEY, CDR2 SVGAGI. This CDR3 is 15 amino acids long. In nucleotides, the CDR3 is TGTGCCAGCAGAACCGGGACAGGGTGGTTGGGTGAGCAGTTCTTC. Translation: CASRTGTGWLGEQFF.

The chain employs TRBV19 and TRBJ1-1, with D possibly being TRBD1 (5 bases). The CDR3 runs to 15 residues. Trimming took off 4 bases at V and 3 bases at J, with 15 bases between the two ends. Germline loops: CDR1 LNHDA, CDR2 SQIVND (reference sequence). Written as DNA, the CDR3 is TGTGCCAGTAGTACCGGGACTCCGCCCGACACTGAAGCTTTCTTT. Its translation: CASSTGTPPDTEAFF.

This sequence joins TRBV27 and TRBJ1-4; D remains ambiguous. This CDR3 comprises 15 residues. V was shortened by 5 bases and J by 7 bases, with 17 bases between the two germline ends. From germline, CDR1 is MNHEY and CDR2 SMNVEV (reference sequence). CDR3 sequence (DNA): TGTGCCAGCAGTCCCGAACAAGTTAGAGGTGAAAAACTGTTTTTT. Residues: CASSPEQVRGEKLFF.

The chain employs TRBV6-5 and TRBJ2-3; 7 bases line up with TRBD1. The CDR3 loop spans 14 amino acids. CDR1 is MNHEY, CDR2 SVGAGI, per germline. Trimming took 5 bases from V and 5 from J; bases not matched to a gene: 7. The CDR3 reads CASSLVRDRDTQYF. For the CDR3, the DNA is TGTGCCAGCAGTCTTGTCAGGGACAGAGATACGCAGTATTTT.